The rows below give T cell receptor beta chains drawn from one sample of a study of blood T cell repertoires in COVID-19. Assay: immunoSEQ multiplex PCR; the TCRdb copy retains only in-frame clones and omits some. The top ten hold 25% of the sample, which has 95,000 to 150,000 clones, roughly 80% seen once. What was sequenced was peripheral blood. Every receptor here comes from a human donor in a cohort sampled during active COVID-19. The CDR3 runs from the conserved cysteine through the conserved F or W. A D gene is named only where the DNA matches it firmly. Rows give clone size only sometimes, using once, few, many, or a class for an expanded clone.

j_gene,v_gene,abundance,d_gene,CDR3aa,CDR3nt
TRBJ1-5,TRBV2,NA,TRBD1,CASSVGTGGQPQHF,TGTGCCAGCAGTGTAGGGACAGGGGGCCAGCCCCAGCATTTT
TRBJ2-7,TRBV19,NA,TRBD1,CASSDRGRHEQYF,TGTGCCAGTAGTGACAGGGGGCGCCACGAGCAGTACTTC
TRBJ1-2,TRBV18,NA,NA,CASSPLIREDYGYTF,TGTGCCAGCTCACCACTCATCCGGGAAGACTATGGCTACACCTTC
TRBJ2-1,TRBV19,NA,NA,CASSPQASRGEQFF,TGTGCCAGTAGTCCCCAAGCCTCGCGGGGTGAGCAGTTCTTC
TRBJ1-4,TRBV6-6,NA,NA,CASTRVYGEKLFF,TGTGCCAGCACCAGGGTGTATGGTGAAAAACTGTTTTTT
TRBJ1-2,TRBV6-2/TRBV6-3,NA,NA,CASSYATGRSLSYGYTF,TGTGCCAGCAGTTACGCCACGGGTAGGAGCCTCTCCTATGGCTACACCTTC
TRBJ2-3,TRBV23-1,NA,NA,CASSGEVTDTQYF,TGCGCCAGCAGTGGAGAGGTCACAGATACGCAGTATTTT
TRBJ2-7,TRBV28,NA,NA,CASSSPRDNSYEQYF,TGTGCCAGCAGTTCCCCCCGGGACAATTCCTACGAGCAGTACTTC
TRBJ1-2,TRBV28,NA,TRBD1,CASITPGQGSGGYTF,TGTGCCAGCATTACTCCGGGACAGGGGTCTGGGGGCTACACCTTC
TRBJ2-6,TRBV5-1,NA,NA,CASSWADGGSGANVLTF,TGCGCCAGCAGCTGGGCGGACGGGGGCTCTGGGGCCAACGTCCTGACTTTC
TRBJ1-1,TRBV5-4,once,TRBD1,CASSFDPGTGREAFF,TGTGCCAGCAGCTTTGACCCCGGGACAGGGAGAGAAGCTTTCTTT
TRBJ1-1,TRBV7-6,NA,NA,CASSRTAQGSTEAFF,TGTGCCAGCAGCCGTACAGCTCAGGGGTCCACTGAAGCTTTCTTT
TRBJ2-2,TRBV30,NA,TRBD2,CAWSAGLAGNVGLFF,TGTGCCTGGAGTGCCGGACTAGCGGGAAATGTTGGGCTGTTTTTT
TRBJ2-1,TRBV5-1,NA,TRBD2,CASSPTGTSGTSSYNEQFF,TGCGCCAGCAGCCCAACTGGGACTAGCGGGACGAGCTCCTACAATGAGCAGTTCTTC
TRBJ2-7,TRBV28,NA,NA,CASSLQAPYEQYF,TGTGCCAGCAGTTTACAGGCCCCCTACGAGCAGTACTTC
TRBJ1-5,TRBV28,NA,TRBD1,CASSYRGYSNQPQHF,TGTGCCAGCAGTTACAGGGGTTATAGCAATCAGCCCCAGCATTTT